The rows below give T cell receptor beta chains drawn from one sample of a study of blood T cell repertoires in COVID-19. TCRdb's table, derived via immunoSEQ multiplex PCR, lists solely in-frame clones and lacks some. The table has about 110,000 clones, approximately 82% seen once. What was sequenced was peripheral blood. The receptors originated from a woman in her sixties or seventies with acute or convalescent COVID-19. Both conserved end residues are part of each CDR3. A D gene is named only where the DNA matches it firmly. For some rows the clone size is stated as once, few or many, or as a class when expanded; others skip it.

v_gene	abundance	d_gene	j_gene	CDR3aa	CDR3nt
TRBV2	-	-	TRBJ2-1	CASSVYEQFF	TGTGCCAGCAGTGTATATGAGCAGTTCTTC
TRBV27	-	-	TRBJ2-6	CASSLGALDGANVLTF	TGTGCCAGCAGTTTAGGGGCCCTCGACGGGGCCAACGTCCTGACTTTC
TRBV12-5	few	-	TRBJ1-5	CASGLSQGYQPQHF	TGTGCTAGTGGTTTGTCGCAGGGTTATCAGCCCCAGCATTTT
TRBV7-6	-	TRBD1	TRBJ2-5	CASSLQTGLAQETQYF	TGTGCCAGCAGCCTCCAGACAGGGCTGGCCCAAGAGACCCAGTACTTC
TRBV30	-	-	TRBJ1-3	CAWSILPVPGNTIYF	TGTGCCTGGAGTATTCTCCCGGTACCCGGAAACACCATATATTTT
TRBV24-1	-	TRBD1	TRBJ2-3	CATQGGQGTTDTQYF	TGTGCCACCCAGGGAGGACAGGGTACCACAGATACGCAGTATTTT
TRBV19	once	TRBD1	TRBJ1-1	CATQRQGAEAFF	TGTGCCACCCAACGGCAGGGGGCTGAAGCTTTCTTT
TRBV28	once	TRBD1	TRBJ1-3	CASSFSAGGLTIYF	TGTGCCAGCAGTTTCTCGGCAGGGGGCCTCACCATATATTTT
TRBV28	-	-	TRBJ1-6	CATLPAGLGSPLHF	TGTGCCACCCTCCCGGCGGGGCTGGGTTCACCCCTCCACTTT
TRBV5-1	-	TRBD2	TRBJ2-1	CASSSSGGYLNEQFF	TGCGCCAGCAGCTCGAGCGGGGGCTACCTCAATGAGCAGTTCTTC
TRBV10-3	-	-	TRBJ2-2	CAISESSGSGTGELFF	TGTGCCATCAGTGAGTCTTCGGGGTCGGGGACCGGGGAGCTGTTTTTT
TRBV2	-	-	TRBJ1-2	CASSEGTAGYTF	TGTGCCAGCAGTGAAGGGACAGCTGGCTACACCTTC
TRBV5-1	-	-	TRBJ1-3	CASSRDPTNSGNTIYF	TGCGCCAGCAGCCGAGACCCTACTAACTCTGGAAACACCATATATTTT
TRBV6-1	-	-	TRBJ2-7	CASSEAGGPRDEQYF	TGTGCCAGCAGTGAAGCGGGAGGACCCAGGGACGAGCAGTACTTC
TRBV6-5	few	TRBD1	TRBJ1-3	CASRGTGAGNTIYF	TGTGCCAGCAGAGGGACAGGGGCTGGAAACACCATATATTTT
TRBV12-3/TRBV12-4	-	-	TRBJ2-3	CASSLGNRVQYF	TGTGCCAGCAGTTTGGGCAATAGAGTGCAGTATTTT
TRBV28	-	-	TRBJ1-5	CASGLIGAPQGPQHF	TGTGCCAGCGGATTAATAGGGGCTCCCCAGGGGCCCCAGCATTTT
TRBV10-3	-	TRBD1	TRBJ2-2	CAITRQGDTGELFF	TGTGCCATCACCCGCCAGGGGGACACCGGGGAGCTGTTTTTT
TRBV19	-	TRBD2	TRBJ2-7	CASSIGGTPYEQYF	TGTGCCAGTAGTATCGGGGGGACCCCCTACGAGCAGTACTTC
TRBV29-1	-	-	TRBJ1-3	CSVVDSSSGNTIYF	TGCAGCGTCGTCGACAGCTCCTCTGGAAACACCATATATTTT
TRBV6-5	-	TRBD1	TRBJ1-4	CASKPGQGGGEKLFF	TGTGCCAGCAAACCGGGACAGGGGGGTGGAGAAAAACTGTTTTTT
TRBV7-2	-	-	TRBJ1-2	CASSTGTRTNYGYTF	TGTGCCAGCAGCACCGGGACAAGGACAAACTATGGCTACACCTTC